This T cell receptor beta chain was recorded in a study of Tregs in tolerant kidney transplant recipients. The overall study: Recipients received nonmyeloablative bone marrow transplants from related graft donors, with transient mixed chimerism. Study findings and constraints: The small number of patients limits these findings pending further validation. Activated donor B cell expansion appeared to reveal the most relevant donor-specific TCRbeta repertoire.

Worth noting for this clone: Its antigen remains unknown.

The ends lost 0 bases at V and 7 bases at J; junction bases unmatched: 3. The CDR3 spans 15 residues. Germline V CDR1 and CDR2: MNHEY, SVGAGI. Some clones are missing from TCRdb's copy, which holds only in-frame ones; the method was immunoSEQ multiplex PCR. The table lists more than 60,000 clones, around 90% of them singletons. This sample comprised CD4+ T cells from blood, obtained before the transplant. This TCR was recovered from a human donor who received a combined kidney and bone marrow transplant. The chain joins TRBV6-5 to TRBJ1-5, with 10 nucleotides matching TRBD1. The CDR3 sequence: CASSYSGDRGQPQHF. The CDR3, as DNA: TGTGCCAGCAGTTACTCGGGGGACAGGGGACAGCCCCAGCATTTT.